Below, one TCR beta chain is given with its context. V trimming: 1 base; J trimming: 5 bases; junction bases outside the gene matches: 5. Germline CDR1 is SGHAT and CDR2 is FQNNGV. CDR3 size: 14 residues. This sample stems from a study of control samples from healthy donors and cancer patients. Here immunoSEQ multiplex PCR was the method, and the copy in TCRdb shows in-frame clones only, minus some. The sample yields 150,000 to 200,000 clones, around nine tenths seen once. This sequence was found in a man between 18 and 35 years old in good health. V is TRBV11-2 and J is TRBJ2-7; 7 bases match TRBD2. Sequences were obtained from blood. The CDR3 sequence: CASSLVGGGDEQYF. DNA for the CDR3: TGTGCCAGCAGCTTAGTTGGGGGAGGGGACGAGCAGTACTTC. Complete variable domain (other parts from reference TRBV11-2 and TRBJ2-7): EAGVAQSPRYKIIEKRQSVAFWCNPISGHATLYWYQQILGQGPKLLIQFQNNGVVDDSQLPKDRFSAERLKGVDSTLKIQPAKLEDSAVYLCASSLVGGGDEQYFGPGTRLTVT.